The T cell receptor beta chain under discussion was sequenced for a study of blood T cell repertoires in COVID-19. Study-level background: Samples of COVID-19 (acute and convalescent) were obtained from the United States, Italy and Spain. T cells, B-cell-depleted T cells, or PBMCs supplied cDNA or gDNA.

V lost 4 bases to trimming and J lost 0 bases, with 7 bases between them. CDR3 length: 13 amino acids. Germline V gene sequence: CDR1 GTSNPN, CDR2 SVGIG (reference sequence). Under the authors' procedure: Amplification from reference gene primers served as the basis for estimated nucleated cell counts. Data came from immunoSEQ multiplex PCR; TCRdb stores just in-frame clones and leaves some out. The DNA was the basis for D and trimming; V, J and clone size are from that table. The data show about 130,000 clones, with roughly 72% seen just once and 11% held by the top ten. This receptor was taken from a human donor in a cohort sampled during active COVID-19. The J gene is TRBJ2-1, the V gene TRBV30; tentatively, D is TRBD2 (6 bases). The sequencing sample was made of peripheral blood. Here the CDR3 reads CAWTSASYNEQFF. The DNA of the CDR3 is TGTGCCTGGACTAGCGCCTCCTACAATGAGCAGTTCTTC.